The present T cell receptor (beta chain) was sequenced within a study of neoadjuvant anti-PD-1 for oral cavity cancer. The CDR3 has 15 amino acids. From germline, CDR1 is MGHRA and CDR2 YSYEKL. The V end lost 3 bases, the J end lost 8 bases, and 19 bases lay between the germline ends. The table came from immunoSEQ multiplex PCR; TCRdb's copy has only in-frame clones and leaves some out. Here the sample spans about 10,000 clones, about 67% being singletons. This clone was observed a few times. Regarding time point: after neoadjuvant nivolumab, at surgical resection. Patients had newly diagnosed, untreated stage II-IVA oral cavity squamous cell carcinoma.

The gene calls are TRBV4-1 and TRBJ2-5; D possibly corresponds to TRBD1 (6 bases). The sequenced sample was PBMCs, obtained after nivolumab (anti-PD-1) treatment. The TCR originated in a person aged 35-79 years with oral cavity squamous cell carcinoma. The CDR3 bases are TGCGCCAGCAGCCACAGCCCGGACAGAGACCGTACCCAGTACTTC. This codes for CASSHSPDRDRTQYF.